Below are 3 T cell receptor beta chains sequenced from a single sample in a study of blood T cell repertoires in COVID-19 (dated by TCRdb to 2020 to 2021). Library prep was done by the immunoSEQ multiplex PCR assay. TCRdb mirrors the immuneACCESS table, restricted to in-frame sequences. Some clones are absent from its copies; in checked studies, under half trace to an unresolved V gene, and the reason for the others is unknown. The sample table records some 100,000 clones; over 85% of these occur just once. The ten largest make up roughly 5% of the sample. Material for sequencing was peripheral blood. The receptors here all came from a man aged 65 to 79 with acute or convalescent COVID-19.

The chain employs TRBV15 and TRBJ1-2, with 8 positions matching TRBD1. Trimming removed 0 bases from V and 7 bases from J; junction bases left unmatched: 10. The germline gives CDR1 LNHNV, CDR2 YYDKDF (reference sequence). This CDR3 is built from 16 residues. CDR3 bases: TGTGCCACCAGCAGAGATTTGGTGGCAGGGGGCGGTGGCTACACCTTC. This translates into CATSRDLVAGGGGYTF.

The CDR3, as DNA: TGTGCCAGTACTCCCGGAGCTTTCTTT. Translating gives CASTPGAFF. The genes are TRBV19 and TRBJ1-1, with no clear D. Germline V gene sequence: CDR1 LNHDA, CDR2 SQIVND (reference sequence). Trimming cost V 7 bases and J 10 bases, with 7 bases left between them. The CDR3 extends over 9 amino acids.

Only one count was recorded for this clone. The V and J genes are TRBV7-2 and TRBJ2-7; D call uncertain. In germline, CDR1 is SGHTA, CDR2 FQGNSA. The CDR3 is 13 amino acids. V lost 5 bases to trimming and J lost 1 base, with 9 bases between them. The CDR3 nucleotides are TGTGCCAGCAGCCCGAGCCTTTCCTACGAGCAGTACTTC. Encoded protein: CASSPSLSYEQYF. Full variable domain (missing parts from reference TRBV7-2 and TRBJ2-7): GAGVSQSPSNKVTEKGKDVELRCDPISGHTALYWYRQSLGQGLEFLIYFQGNSAPDKSGLPSDRFSAERTGGSVSTLTIQRTQQEDSAVYLCASSPSLSYEQYFGPGTRLTVT.